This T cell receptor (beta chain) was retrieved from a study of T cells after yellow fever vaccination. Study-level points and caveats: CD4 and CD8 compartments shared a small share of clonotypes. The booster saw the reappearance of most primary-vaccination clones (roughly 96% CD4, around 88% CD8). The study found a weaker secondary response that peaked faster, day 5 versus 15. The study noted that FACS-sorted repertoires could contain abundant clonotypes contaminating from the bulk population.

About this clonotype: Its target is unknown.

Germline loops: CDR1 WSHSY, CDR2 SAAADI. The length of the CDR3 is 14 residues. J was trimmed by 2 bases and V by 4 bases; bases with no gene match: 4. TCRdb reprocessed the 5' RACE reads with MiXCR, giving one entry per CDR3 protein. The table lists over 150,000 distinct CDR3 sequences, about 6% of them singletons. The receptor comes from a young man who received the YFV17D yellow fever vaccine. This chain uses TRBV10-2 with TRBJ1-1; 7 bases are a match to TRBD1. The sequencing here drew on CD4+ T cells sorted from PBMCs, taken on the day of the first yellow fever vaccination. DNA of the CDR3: TGCGCCAGCAGTGTTACAGGGGATAACACTGAAGCTTTCTTT. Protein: CASSVTGDNTEAFF.